The 20 T cell receptor beta chains below come from one sample, sequenced in a study of blood T cells in healthy people across ages. The authors ran a second PCR of about 7 to 11 cycles using a sample-barcoded 5' primer and a J-beta primer mix. Each CDR3 protein gets one entry after TCRdb re-called the 5' RACE reads with MiXCR. The sample has 1.5 million or so distinct CDR3 sequences, around two fifths seen once. The sample comprised blood. The receptors shown here come from a woman aged 18-29 years in good health.

The chain is built from TRBV29-1 and TRBJ2-1; TRBD2 agrees at 11 bases. The CDR3 is 19 amino acids. CDR1 is SQVTM and CDR2 is ANQGSEA in the germline V gene. Trimming removed 3 bases from V and 2 bases from J; junction bases left unmatched: 15. The CDR3 nucleotides are TGCAGCGTTGATCCAGGGGCTAGCGGGAGGCCGAACCCCTACAATGAGCAGTTCTTC. As protein: CSVDPGASGRPNPYNEQFF.

This clonotype was seen just once. The junction departs from the called germline gene at one end, perhaps through a read error. The V gene is TRBV11-2, the J gene TRBJ2-7; 7 nucleotides line up with TRBD1. The CDR3 consists of 20 residues. Germline values: CDR1 SGHAT, CDR2 FQNNGV. For the CDR3, the DNA is TGTGCCAGCAGCCTAGAGGGTGGGACAGACACACCTAAGAGGTCCTACGAGCAGTACTTC. It encodes CASSLEGGTDTPKRSYEQYF.

The rearrangement links TRBV6-2 or TRBV6-3 to TRBJ2-1; TRBD2 aligns across 9 bases. The germline V gene has CDR1 MNHEY and CDR2 SVGEGT. J lost 0 bases, V lost 5 bases, and 11 bases had no gene match. The CDR3 has 18 amino acids. The CDR3 nucleotides are TGTGCCAGCAGTGGCCAGTTGACTAGCGGAGGCTCCTACAATGAGCAGTTCTTC. The encoded protein is CASSGQLTSGGSYNEQFF.

The gene calls are TRBV6-4 and TRBJ1-2; D perhaps matches TRBD1 (5 bases). CDR3 length: 15 residues. Germline-derived CDR1 and CDR2 are MRHNA and SNTAGT. V shed 7 bases and J shed 2 bases, with 17 bases lying between them. The CDR3 DNA follows: TGTGCCAGCAAGCGGGACTCTCGAGAAAACTATGGCTACACCTTC. It codes for CASKRDSRENYGYTF.

In its sample, this clonotype was seen a few times. The J gene is TRBJ1-2, the V gene TRBV7-2, with D possibly matching TRBD1 (6 bases). This CDR3 contains 14 residues. The germline CDR1 and CDR2 sequences are SGHTA and FQGNSA. The V gene lost 2 bases and the J gene lost 11 bases, with 18 bases spanning the gap. Here the CDR3 DNA reads TGTGCCAGCAGCTTATTGGGACAAGGCCTTGGGTACACCTTC. Encoded protein: CASSLLGQGLGYTF.

This clonotype was picked up a small number of times. The chain links TRBV7-9 to TRBJ2-7, with 7 bases that match TRBD2. The CDR3 covers 16 residues. V shed 1 base and J 0 bases; nucleotides not matched to a gene: 6. Germline V CDR1 and CDR2: SEHNR, FQNEAQ (reference sequence). In nucleotides, the CDR3 is TGTGCCAGCAGCTTAGATGGGGGGGTAAGCTCCTACGAGCAGTACTTC. Protein sequence: CASSLDGGVSSYEQYF.

This clonotype was detected a few times. The J gene is TRBJ2-7, the V gene TRBV4-1, with D unclear. CDR3 length: 16 amino acids. Germline-derived CDR1 and CDR2 are MGHRA and YSYEKL. V lost 0 bases and J 2 bases, leaving 14 bases between the germline ends. In DNA, the CDR3 is TGCGCCAGCAGCCAAGATGAAGCGCCAGACACCTACGAGCAGTACTTC. Protein product: CASSQDEAPDTYEQYF.

This clonotype occurred a few times. This rearrangement joins TRBV27 to TRBJ2-5; no definite D call. The CDR3 covers 11 residues. Trimming left V 7 bases short and J 11 bases short, with 14 bases between. Germline CDR1 and CDR2: MNHEY and SMNVEV (reference sequence). Here the CDR3 reads CASNRNNEQYF. The CDR3, as DNA: TGTGCCAGCAATCGAAACAATGAGCAGTACTTC.

The chain recombines TRBV28 with TRBJ2-7, with D possibly matching TRBD2 (5 bases). This CDR3 has 12 residues. Per the germline V gene, CDR1 is MDHEN and CDR2 is SYDVKM. V dropped 8 bases and J dropped 0 bases, with 8 bases sitting between them. The CDR3 DNA is TGTGCCAGCGGGGAGTACTCCTACGAGCAGTACTTC. Translated, it gives CASGEYSYEQYF.

This clonotype was detected many times. The chain is built from TRBV4-1 and TRBJ1-5; D may be TRBD1 (6 bases). Looked up from germline, CDR1 is MGHRA and CDR2 is YSYEKL. Trimming left V 4 bases short and J 0 bases short, with 10 bases between. The CDR3 is 15 residues long. CDR3 loop: CASSPDSYSNQPQHF. CDR3 in DNA: TGCGCCAGCAGCCCGGACAGCTATAGCAATCAGCCCCAGCATTTT.

Comment on this clonotype: An end of the junction differs from the germline gene, which may be a read error. The rearrangement links TRBV7-2 to TRBJ2-1; possibly TRBD2 for D (6 bases). There are 19 residues in the CDR3. Germline V gene data show CDR1 as SGHTA and CDR2 as FQGNSA. The CDR3 region is CASSLRGLGERASNNEQFF. CDR3 in DNA: TGTGCCAGCAGCTTAAGGGGTTTGGGAGAGCGGGCCTCCAACAATGAGCAGTTCTTC.

This chain connects TRBV29-1 to TRBJ1-1; a weak D match, TRBD1 (6 bases). Trimming shortened V by 7 bases and J by 5 bases, and 23 bases separated the two germline ends. The length of the CDR3 is 15 residues. Germline V gene lookup returns CDR1 SQVTM and CDR2 ANQGSEA. CDR3 in DNA: TGCAGCGGGGTGGGCATAGGGGGGCTTGGGACTGAAGCTTTCTTT. Its protein product is CSGVGIGGLGTEAFF.

The rearrangement links TRBV2 to TRBJ2-1; 10 positions agree with TRBD1. The junction had 1 base not matched to a gene; V was cut back by 1 base and J by 7 bases. CDR3 length: 14 residues. In germline, CDR1 is SNHLY, CDR2 FYNNEI. CDR3 loop: CASSEGQGANEQFF. The CDR3 DNA reads as TGTGCCAGCAGTGAAGGACAGGGGGCGAATGAGCAGTTCTTC.

This rearrangement joins TRBV4-1 to TRBJ1-6, with TRBD1 matching 9 bases. The ends lost 3 bases at V and 9 bases at J; junction bases unmatched: 15. Per germline, CDR1 MGHRA and CDR2 YSYEKL. The CDR3 contains 18 residues. CDR3 sequence: CASSQTPTDRGEISPLHF. CDR3 DNA: TGCGCCAGCAGCCAGACCCCGACGGACAGGGGAGAAATTTCACCCCTCCACTTT.

This clonotype has more than one count but fewer than ten. The chain carries TRBV2 and TRBJ1-1; no reliable D call. CDR1 and CDR2 from the germline V gene are SNHLY and FYNNEI. V dropped 10 bases and J dropped 4 bases, with 13 bases sitting between them. The CDR3 has 12 residues. CDR3 in DNA: TGTGCCACCCCCATTTTGAGCACTGAAGCTTTCTTT. Protein product: CATPILSTEAFF.

To note about this clonotype: The junction differs from germline at one of its ends, possibly a read error. The CDR3 nucleotides are TGCGCCAGCAGCTTAGACCGACTAGCCAAAAACATTCAGTACTTC. This encodes CASSLDRLAKNIQYF. This rearrangement joins TRBV11-2 to TRBJ2-4; D not resolved. The germline CDR1 and CDR2 sequences are SGHAT and FQNNGV. CDR3 length: 15 amino acids.

In this sample, this clonotype turned up a few times. Just one base apart from a much larger clone, this may be a read error. This chain uses TRBV2 with TRBJ2-1, with D perhaps TRBD2 (6 bases). The CDR3 is 14 amino acids. The V gene's germline CDR1 is SNHLY and CDR2 FYNNEI. V was trimmed by 6 bases and J by 0 bases, leaving 9 bases between them. CDR3 sequence (DNA): TGTGCCAGCAGCCATAGCGGCTCCTACAATGAGCAGTTCTTC. Its translation: CASSHSGSYNEQFF.

The rearrangement joins TRBV10-3 to TRBJ1-4; D unclear. The germline CDR1 and CDR2 sequences are ENHRY and SYGVKD. The V gene lost 0 bases and the J gene lost 3 bases, with 11 bases spanning the gap. This CDR3 has 16 amino acids. This CDR3 is CAISESSRSANEKLFF. CDR3 nucleotide sequence: TGTGCCATCAGTGAGTCGTCGCGTTCAGCTAATGAAAAACTGTTTTTT.

This chain links TRBV28 with TRBJ2-1; D is perhaps TRBD1 or TRBD2 (6 bases each). Per the germline V gene, CDR1 is MDHEN and CDR2 is SYDVKM. Between the trimmed V and J ends, which lost 5 bases and 6 bases, there was a span of 14 bases. The CDR3 is 14 amino acids. The CDR3 sequence: CASSPGGGSNEQFF. DNA of the CDR3: TGTGCCAGCAGTCCCGGAGGGGGGAGCAATGAGCAGTTCTTC.

This clonotype was seen more than once but under ten times. The V call is TRBV27, the J call TRBJ1-5, with 9 bases fitting TRBD1. This CDR3 has 14 amino acids. CDR1 is MNHEY and CDR2 is SMNVEV in the germline V gene (reference sequence). J lost 6 bases, V lost 4 bases, and 4 bases had no gene match. In DNA, the CDR3 is TGTGCCAGCAGTTCTACAGGGGGCAGTCAGCCCCAGCATTTT. It encodes CASSSTGGSQPQHF.